This T cell receptor beta chain was captured in a study of control samples from healthy donors and cancer patients. Libraries were prepared by immunoSEQ multiplex PCR; TCRdb keeps only in-frame clonotypes and omits some of them. The sample carries about 120,000 clones, around 87% recorded once. The CDR3 contains 16 residues. The ends were cut back, 0 bases at V and 6 bases at J, with 13 bases in the middle. Germline CDR1 reads SGHKS; CDR2 reads YYEKEE (reference sequence). The chain is built from TRBV5-5 and TRBJ1-6; D uncertain. The specimen sequenced was blood. The TCR originated in a man younger than 45 in good health. The CDR3 DNA is TGTGCCAGCAGCTTGGAGGTGGAGTGGGGTAATTCACCCCTCCACTTT. Translated: CASSLEVEWGNSPLHF. The full variable domain, rest sourced from reference TRBV5-5 and TRBJ1-6, is DAGVTQSPTHLIKTRGQQVTLRCSPISGHKSVSWYQQVLGQGPQFIFQYYEKEERGRGNFPDRFSARQFPNYSSELNVNALLLGDSALYLCASSLEVEWGNSPLHFGNGTRLTVT.